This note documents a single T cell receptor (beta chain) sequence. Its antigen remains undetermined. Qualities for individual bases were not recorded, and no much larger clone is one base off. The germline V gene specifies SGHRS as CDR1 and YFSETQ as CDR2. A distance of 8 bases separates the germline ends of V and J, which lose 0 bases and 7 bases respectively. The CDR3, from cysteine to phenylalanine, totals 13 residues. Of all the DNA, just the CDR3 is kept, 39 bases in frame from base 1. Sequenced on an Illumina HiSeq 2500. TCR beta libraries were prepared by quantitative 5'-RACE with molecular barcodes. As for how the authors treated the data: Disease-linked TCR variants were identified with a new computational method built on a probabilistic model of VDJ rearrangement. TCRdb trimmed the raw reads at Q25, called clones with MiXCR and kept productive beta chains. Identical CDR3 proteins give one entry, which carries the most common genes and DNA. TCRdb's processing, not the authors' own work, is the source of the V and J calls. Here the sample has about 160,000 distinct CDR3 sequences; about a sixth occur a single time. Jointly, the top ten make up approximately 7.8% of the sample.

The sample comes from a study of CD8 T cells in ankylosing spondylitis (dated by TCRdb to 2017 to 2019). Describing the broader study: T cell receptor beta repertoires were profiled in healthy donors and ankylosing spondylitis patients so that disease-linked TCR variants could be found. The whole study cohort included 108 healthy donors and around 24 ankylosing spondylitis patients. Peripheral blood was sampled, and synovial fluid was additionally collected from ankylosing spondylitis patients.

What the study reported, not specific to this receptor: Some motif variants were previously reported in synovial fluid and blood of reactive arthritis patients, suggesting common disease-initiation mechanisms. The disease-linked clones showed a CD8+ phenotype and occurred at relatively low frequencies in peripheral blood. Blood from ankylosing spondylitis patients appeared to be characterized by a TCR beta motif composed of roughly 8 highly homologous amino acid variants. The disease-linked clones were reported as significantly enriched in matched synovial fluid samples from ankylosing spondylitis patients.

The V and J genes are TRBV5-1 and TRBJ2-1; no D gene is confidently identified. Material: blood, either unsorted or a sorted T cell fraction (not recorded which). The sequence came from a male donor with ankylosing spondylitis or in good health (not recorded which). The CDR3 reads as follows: CASSLETSNEQFF. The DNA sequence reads TGCGCCAGCAGCTTGGAGACTTCGAATGAGCAGTTCTTC.